This T cell receptor (beta chain) appears in the sequencing data of a study of shared clonotypes between healthy human individuals. The study, taken as a whole, reports: Owing to a small donor count, the genetic and exposure-history diversity represented was limited.

Using immunoSEQ multiplex PCR, the repertoire was profiled, and TCRdb retains in-frame clones only, with some absent. The sample records approximately 400,000 clones, 95% to 97% being singletons. About this clone: Its antigen is not known.

The CDR3 extends over 15 amino acids. CDR1 is SNHLY, CDR2 FYNNEI, per germline. Trimming shortened V by 4 bases and J by 4 bases, and 15 bases separated the two germline ends. The rearrangement joins TRBV2 to TRBJ2-3; tentative D call: TRBD1 (6 bases). Sequencing used memory CD8+ T cells sorted from blood. Regarding subset: CD45RO+ cells pooled with CCR7-negative TemRA cells. The receptor was isolated from a man aged 25 to 40 in good health. The CDR3 reads CASSGVGARSDTQYF. As DNA, the CDR3 is TGTGCCAGCAGTGGGGTGGGGGCGCGCTCAGATACGCAGTATTTT.